This T cell receptor (beta chain) is from a study of blood T cell repertoires in COVID-19. Background on the study: From T cells, B-cell-depleted T cells, or PBMCs came the material, which was cDNA or gDNA.

V was cut by 3 bases and J by 1 base, with 6 bases left in between. This CDR3 is built from 14 residues. Germline values: CDR1 SEHNR, CDR2 FQNEAQ (reference sequence). Profiled with immunoSEQ multiplex PCR; TCRdb holds only in-frame clones, not every one. The profile shows 100,000 to 120,000 clones, around 81% of them singletons. This clonotype originated in a man aged 80 or over with acute or convalescent COVID-19. Sample: peripheral blood. The V gene is TRBV7-9, the J gene TRBJ2-2; TRBD2 might be the D (5 bases). The CDR3 DNA is TGTGCCAGCAGCTTTGCGGGGAACACCGGGGAGCTGTTTTTT. Translating gives CASSFAGNTGELFF.